The 4 T cell receptor beta chains below all came from one sample that was sequenced in a study of CD8+CD57+ T cells in acquired aplastic anemia. TCR beta VDJ and CDR3 profiling used genomic DNA as template. TCRdb called the reads again in MiXCR, with one record for every CDR3 protein. The sample shows some 170,000 distinct CDR3 sequences, around 48% of them seen only once. Patients included in sequencing had previously demonstrated CD8+CD57+ cell expansion by flow cytometry. The sequencing input was sorted CD4+, CD8+, or CD8+CD57+ T cells (not recorded which) from PBMCs. All receptors come from a human donor with aplastic anemia.

This clonotype was seen only once. DNA for the CDR3: TGCAGTGCTAGAGTGGGACAGGGTCGCTCACCCCTCCACTTT. Translation: CSARVGQGRSPLHF. The chain uses TRBV20-1 and TRBJ1-6; 9 positions match TRBD1. Looked up from germline, CDR1 is DFQATT and CDR2 is SNEGSKA (reference sequence). The CDR3 runs to 14 residues. J was trimmed by 10 bases and V by 1 base; bases with no gene match: 5.

This clonotype was detected only a few times. V is TRBV20-1 and J is TRBJ2-3; D might be TRBD2 (6 bases). Looked up from germline, CDR1 is DFQATT and CDR2 is SNEGSKA (reference sequence). Trimming pared 5 bases from V and 3 bases from J, leaving 15 bases between. CDR3 length: 14 residues. Here the CDR3 reads CSAGPGTLTDTQYF. The CDR3 bases are TGCAGTGCTGGACCAGGGACTTTGACAGATACGCAGTATTTT.

This clonotype was found a few times. The chain joins TRBV2 to TRBJ2-7, with no clear D. V shed 5 bases and J shed 5 bases, with 10 bases lying between them. Germline V lookup: CDR1 SNHLY, CDR2 FYNNEI. The CDR3 loop spans 12 amino acids. The CDR3 DNA reads TGTGCCAGCAGTAAAAACCTCCACGAGCAGTACTTC. It encodes CASSKNLHEQYF. Together with reference TRBV2 and TRBJ2-7, the CDR3 gives the full variable domain: EPEVTQTPSHQVTQMGQEVILRCVPISNHLYFYWYRQILGQKVEFLVSFYNNEISEKSEIFDDQFSVERPDGSNFTLKIRSTKLEDSAMYFCASSKNLHEQYFGPGTRLTVT.

This clonotype was seen just once. The chain couples TRBV6-2 or TRBV6-3 to TRBJ2-7; 7 nucleotides line up with TRBD2. This CDR3 contains 13 residues. CDR1 MNHEY and CDR2 SVGEGT come from the germline V gene. The ends lost 6 bases at V and 3 bases at J; junction bases unmatched: 5. DNA for the CDR3: TGTGCCAGCAGACCTAGCGGCCGCTACGAGCAGTACTTC. It encodes CASRPSGRYEQYF.